The 19 T cell receptor beta chains in this list originate from one sample, sequenced in a study of chemoradiotherapy in HPV16-positive cancers. The assay was immunoSEQ multiplex PCR, and TCRdb's table has in-frame clones only and misses some. The top ten hold roughly 2.6% of the sample, which has approximately 11,000 clones, around 90% seen once. This specimen was taken from a patient who underwent chemoradiotherapy. These receptor sequences come from a human donor with HPV-associated anogenital cancer.

This chain links TRBV11-2 with TRBJ1-1; D possibly corresponds to TRBD1 (6 bases). CDR1 and CDR2 (germline): SGHAT, FQNNGV. CDR3 length: 16 amino acids. V shed 5 bases and J shed 6 bases, with 22 bases lying between them. CDR3 DNA: TGTGCCAGCAGCCTCAACCCACAGGGTATTTGGGCTGAAGCTTTCTTT. It is translated as CASSLNPQGIWAEAFF.

V and J are TRBV10-3 and TRBJ2-3; D possibly uses TRBD1 or TRBD2 (5 bases each). V lost 6 bases, J lost 0 bases, and 16 bases lay in between. Germline V gene data show CDR1 as ENHRY and CDR2 as SYGVKD. CDR3 size: 16 residues. For the CDR3, the DNA is TGTGCCATCAGGGGGGAACGGCGACCTAGCACAGATACGCAGTATTTT. Residues: CAIRGERRPSTDTQYF.

The rearrangement uses TRBV5-8 and TRBJ1-5; D unresolved. Germline values: CDR1 SGHTS, CDR2 YDEGEE. The ends were cut back, 5 bases at V and 0 bases at J, with 6 bases in the middle. The CDR3 sequence is 13 residues long. The CDR3 loop is CASRQDSNQPQHF. CDR3 sequence (DNA): TGTGCCAGCAGGCAGGATAGCAATCAGCCCCAGCATTTT.

The CDR3 coding sequence is TGTGCCAGCTCTGAACTAGCGGGGGGGTACGAGCAGTACTTC. The encoded protein is CASSELAGGYEQYF. This chain joins TRBV2 and TRBJ2-7, with 13 bases lining up with TRBD2. Germline assignment: CDR1 SNHLY and CDR2 FYNNEI. The CDR3 consists of 14 residues. Trimming at V came to 8 bases and at J to 4 bases, leaving 5 bases not matched to a gene.

The J gene is TRBJ1-5, the V gene TRBV7-9; TRBD1 matches at 7 bases. The V segment lost 5 bases and the J segment 3 bases; nucleotides outside the gene matches: 4. The CDR3 has 14 amino acids. The germline gives CDR1 SEHNR, CDR2 FQNEAQ (reference sequence). The CDR3 spells CASSPTGNNQPQHF. The CDR3 DNA is TGTGCCAGCAGCCCGACAGGGAACAATCAGCCCCAGCATTTT. Full variable domain (missing parts from reference TRBV7-9 and TRBJ1-5): DTGVSQNPRHKITKRGQNVTFRCDPISEHNRLYWYRQTLGQGPEFLTYFQNEAQLEKSRLLSDRFSAERPKGSFSTLEIQRTEQGDSAMYLCASSPTGNNQPQHFGDGTRLSIL.

The J gene is TRBJ2-1, the V gene TRBV19, with 9 bases aligning to TRBD2. The CDR3 loop spans 15 amino acids. V lost 7 bases, J lost 8 bases, and 12 bases stayed unmatched. Germline CDR1 and CDR2: LNHDA and SQIVND (reference sequence). The CDR3 DNA follows: TGTGCCAGTACCTGGCGGGAGGGCCTTTCCCATGAGCAGTTCTTC. Protein: CASTWREGLSHEQFF. Combining the CDR3 with reference TRBV19 and TRBJ2-1 gives the whole variable domain DGGITQSPKYLFRKEGQNVTLSCEQNLNHDAMYWYRQDPGQGLRLIYYSQIVNDFQKGDIAEGYSVSREKKESFPLTVTSAQKNPTAFYLCASTWREGLSHEQFFGPGTRLTVL.

V and J are TRBV7-9 and TRBJ1-2; 8 bases map to TRBD1. J lost 0 bases, V lost 5 bases, and 5 bases had no gene match. The CDR3 loop spans 15 amino acids. CDR1 and CDR2 (germline): SEHNR, FQNEAQ (reference sequence). The CDR3 protein is CASSPRTGTNYGYTF. The CDR3 DNA follows: TGTGCCAGCAGCCCCCGGACAGGGACTAACTATGGCTACACCTTC.

The gene calls are TRBV19 and TRBJ2-5, with 8 bases lining up with TRBD2. The CDR3 consists of 13 residues. Germline values: CDR1 LNHDA, CDR2 SQIVND (reference sequence). V lost 9 bases to trimming and J lost 9 bases; unmatched junction nucleotides: 12. CDR3 DNA sequence: TGTGCCAGCGGGGGGGGAAGCCATGGGGCCCAGTACTTC. Translated, it gives CASGGGSHGAQYF. Full variable domain (remainder filled in from reference TRBV19 and TRBJ2-5): DGGITQSPKYLFRKEGQNVTLSCEQNLNHDAMYWYRQDPGQGLRLIYYSQIVNDFQKGDIAEGYSVSREKKESFPLTVTSAQKNPTAFYLCASGGGSHGAQYFGPGTRLLVL.

The chain carries TRBV5-5 and TRBJ1-2; a possible D gene is TRBD1 (5 bases). The CDR3 totals 15 residues. V shed 4 bases and J shed 4 bases, with 17 bases lying between them. Germline V gene lookup returns CDR1 SGHKS and CDR2 YYEKEE (reference sequence). The CDR3 DNA is TGTGCCAGCAGCCCAGGCAGGGAGCGAATCTATGGCTACACCTTC. Translated, it gives CASSPGRERIYGYTF.

V gene TRBV11-2 combines with J gene TRBJ2-1; D is perhaps TRBD2 (6 bases). This CDR3 is built from 16 residues. Trimming took 1 base from V and 0 from J, leaving 10 bases between them. CDR1 and CDR2 (germline): SGHAT, FQNNGV. This chain's CDR3 is CASSLVHGSSYNEQFF. The CDR3 nucleotides read TGTGCCAGCAGCTTAGTGCACGGGAGCTCCTACAATGAGCAGTTCTTC.

The rearrangement links TRBV12-5 to TRBJ2-5, with D hard to call. Germline V gives CDR1 LGHNT, CDR2 FRNRAP. The V end lost 2 bases, the J end lost 4 bases, and 2 bases lay between the germline ends. The CDR3 is 11 residues long. The CDR3 nucleotides read TGTGCTAGTGGTTTGCCAGAGACCCAGTACTTC. It specifies CASGLPETQYF.

The chain has TRBV5-4 and TRBJ2-6; tentatively, D is TRBD2 (5 bases). The germline V gene encodes CDR1 SGHNT and CDR2 YYREEE (reference sequence). The CDR3 consists of 16 residues. V was cut by 0 bases and J by 0 bases, with 7 bases left in between. CDR3 loop: CASSLDGGSGANVLTF. In nucleotides, the CDR3 is TGTGCCAGCAGCTTGGACGGAGGCTCTGGGGCCAACGTCCTGACTTTC.

This rearrangement joins TRBV5-1 to TRBJ2-7, with 7 bases aligning to TRBD2. The V gene's germline CDR1 is SGHRS and CDR2 YFSETQ. The ends lost 1 base at V and 6 bases at J; junction bases unmatched: 10. The CDR3 runs to 15 residues. CDR3 loop: CASSLYAGDLGEQYF. As DNA, the CDR3 is TGCGCCAGCAGCTTGTACGCGGGGGATCTTGGCGAGCAGTACTTC.

The chain links TRBV6-1 to TRBJ2-3, with D uncertain. CDR1 MNHNS and CDR2 SASEGT come from the germline V gene. The V gene lost 4 bases and the J gene lost 7 bases, with 12 bases spanning the gap. The CDR3 is 13 amino acids. The CDR3 DNA reads as TGTGCCAGCAGTGTGTCTCAGCTGAATACGCAGTATTTT. Translated, it gives CASSVSQLNTQYF.

The chain uses TRBV4-2 and TRBJ2-5; the match to TRBD1 covers 8 bases. Germline trimming cut 2 bases from V and 5 bases from J; bases unmatched to any gene: 1. This CDR3 comprises 13 residues. CDR1 and CDR2 from the germline V gene are LGHNA and YNFKEQ. CDR3 bases: TGTGCCAGCAGCCAACAGGGGGCGGAGACCCAGTACTTC. Its translation is CASSQQGAETQYF.

This rearrangement joins TRBV11-2 to TRBJ2-1, with 11 bases fitting TRBD2. After removal of 5 bases from V and 11 bases from J, the junction contained 14 bases not matched to a gene. The CDR3 spans 16 residues. Germline lookup yields CDR1 SGHAT and CDR2 FQNNGV. The CDR3 DNA sequence: TGTGCCAGCAGCCACTCGACGACTAGCGGGAACTATCAGCAGTTCTTC. This encodes CASSHSTTSGNYQQFF.

The chain has TRBV19 and TRBJ2-2; D call uncertain. Germline CDR1 reads LNHDA; CDR2 reads SQIVND (reference sequence). This CDR3 has 13 residues. V was cut by 6 bases and J by 3 bases, with 8 bases left in between. CDR3 amino acids: CASRPLYTGELFF. The CDR3 DNA follows: TGTGCCAGTAGGCCCCTCTACACCGGGGAGCTGTTTTTT.

The genes are TRBV7-3 and TRBJ1-1; unclear D gene. The CDR3 spans 15 residues. Germline CDR1 SGHTA, CDR2 FQGTGA. V shed 4 bases and J shed 3 bases, with 15 bases lying between them. CDR3 coding DNA: TGTGCCAGCAGCTCTGCTGGGGTGGCGTACACTGAAGCTTTCTTT. This translates into CASSSAGVAYTEAFF.

This clone was counted a single time. The chain uses TRBV5-1 and TRBJ1-1; 7 bases agree with TRBD1. The J segment lost 5 bases and the V segment lost 2 bases, leaving 6 bases of the junction unmatched. Germline CDR1 SGHRS, CDR2 YFSETQ. CDR3 size: 14 residues. The CDR3 spells CASSLGGASTEAFF. The CDR3 DNA reads TGCGCCAGCAGCTTAGGGGGCGCCTCGACTGAAGCTTTCTTT.